The clone carrying this T cell receptor (beta chain) showed up just a few times. The sample belongs to a study of blood T cell repertoires in COVID-19. In the study overall: PBMCs, B-cell-depleted T cells, or T cells provided the cDNA or gDNA that made up the material.

As handled by the study authors: Estimation of nucleated cell counts was performed using reference gene primer amplification. The repertoire was sequenced with immunoSEQ multiplex PCR; TCRdb's copy has only in-frame clones and lacks some. V and J calls and clone size come straight from that table; D and trimming were deduced from the DNA. The data hold 80,000 or so clones, with approximately 86% observed a single time. Germline CDR1 MNHEY, CDR2 SVGAGI. This CDR3 has 15 amino acids. V lost 7 bases to trimming and J lost 7 bases; unmatched junction nucleotides: 14. Sequenced: peripheral blood. This sequence joins TRBV6-5 and TRBJ2-7, with 9 bases that match TRBD2. The clonotype comes from a human donor in a cohort sampled during active COVID-19. CDR3 sequence: CASIGAAGGPGEQYF. The CDR3 DNA is TGTGCCAGCATTGGCGCGGCGGGAGGGCCGGGGGAGCAGTACTTC.